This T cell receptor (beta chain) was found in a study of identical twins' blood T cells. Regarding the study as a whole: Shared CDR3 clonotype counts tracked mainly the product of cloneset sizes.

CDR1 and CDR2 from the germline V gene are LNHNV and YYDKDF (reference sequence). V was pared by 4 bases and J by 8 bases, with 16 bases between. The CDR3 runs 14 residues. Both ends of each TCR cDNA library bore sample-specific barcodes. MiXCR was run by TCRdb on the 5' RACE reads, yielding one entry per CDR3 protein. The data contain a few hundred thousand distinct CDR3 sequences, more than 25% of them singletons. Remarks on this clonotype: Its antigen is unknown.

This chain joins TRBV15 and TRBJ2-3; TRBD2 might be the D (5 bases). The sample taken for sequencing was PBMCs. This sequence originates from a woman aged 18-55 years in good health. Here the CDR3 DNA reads TGTGCCACCAGCACTGTTGGAGGCGCTGGTACGCAGTATTTT. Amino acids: CATSTVGGAGTQYF.